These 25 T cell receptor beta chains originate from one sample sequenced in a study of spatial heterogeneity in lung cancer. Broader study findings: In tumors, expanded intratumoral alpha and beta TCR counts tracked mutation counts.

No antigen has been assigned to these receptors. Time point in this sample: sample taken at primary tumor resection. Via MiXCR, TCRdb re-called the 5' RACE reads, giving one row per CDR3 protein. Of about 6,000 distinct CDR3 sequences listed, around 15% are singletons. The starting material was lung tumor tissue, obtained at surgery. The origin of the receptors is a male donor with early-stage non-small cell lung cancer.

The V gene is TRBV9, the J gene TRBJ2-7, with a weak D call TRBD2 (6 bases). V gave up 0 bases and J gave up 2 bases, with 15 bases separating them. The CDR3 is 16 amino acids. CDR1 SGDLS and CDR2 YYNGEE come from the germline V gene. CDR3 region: CASSVGAGGLPYEQYF. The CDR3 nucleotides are TGTGCCAGCAGCGTAGGAGCGGGTGGGCTGCCCTACGAGCAGTACTTC. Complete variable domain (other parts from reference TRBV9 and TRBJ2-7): DSGVTQTPKHLITATGQRVTLRCSPRSGDLSVYWYQQSLDQGLQFLIQYYNGEERAKGNILERFSAQQFPDLHSELNLSSLELGDSALYFCASSVGAGGLPYEQYFGPGTRLTVT.

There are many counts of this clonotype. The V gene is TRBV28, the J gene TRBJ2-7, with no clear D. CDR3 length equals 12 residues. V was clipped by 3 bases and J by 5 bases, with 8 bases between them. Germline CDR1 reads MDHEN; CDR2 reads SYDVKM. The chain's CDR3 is CASSFGHDEQYF. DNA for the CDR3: TGTGCCAGCAGTTTTGGTCATGACGAGCAGTACTTC.

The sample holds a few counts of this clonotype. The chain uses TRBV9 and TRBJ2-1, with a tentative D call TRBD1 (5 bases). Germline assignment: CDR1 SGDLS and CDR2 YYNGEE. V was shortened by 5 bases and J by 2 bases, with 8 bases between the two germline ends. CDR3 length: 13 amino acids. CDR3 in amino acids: CASSKDTYNEQFF. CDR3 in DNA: TGTGCCAGCAGTAAGGACACCTACAATGAGCAGTTCTTC.

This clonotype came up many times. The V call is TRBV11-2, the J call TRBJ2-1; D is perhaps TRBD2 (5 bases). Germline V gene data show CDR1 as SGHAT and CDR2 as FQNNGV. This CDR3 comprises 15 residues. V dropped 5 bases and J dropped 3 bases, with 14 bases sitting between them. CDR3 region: CASSPGVGSYNEQFF. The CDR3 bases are TGTGCCAGCAGCCCCGGGGTGGGCAGCTACAATGAGCAGTTCTTC.

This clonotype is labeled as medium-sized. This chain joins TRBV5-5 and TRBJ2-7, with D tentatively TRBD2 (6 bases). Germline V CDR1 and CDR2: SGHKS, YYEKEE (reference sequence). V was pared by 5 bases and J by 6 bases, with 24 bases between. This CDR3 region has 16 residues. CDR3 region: CASSAGSRRGPAEQYF. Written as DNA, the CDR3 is TGTGCCAGCAGTGCCGGGTCACGGCGGGGTCCGGCCGAGCAGTACTTC.

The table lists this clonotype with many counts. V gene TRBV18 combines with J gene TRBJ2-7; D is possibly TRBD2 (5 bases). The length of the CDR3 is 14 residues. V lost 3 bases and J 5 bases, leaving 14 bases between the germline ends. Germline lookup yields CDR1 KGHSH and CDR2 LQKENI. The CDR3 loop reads CASSPKREGHEQYF. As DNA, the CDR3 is TGTGCCAGCTCACCGAAGCGCGAGGGCCACGAGCAGTACTTC.

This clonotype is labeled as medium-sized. Here the CDR3 reads CSARDEVAGTKADNEQFF. For the CDR3, the DNA is TGCAGTGCTAGAGATGAGGTAGCGGGAACGAAGGCGGACAATGAGCAGTTCTTC. The gene calls are TRBV20-1 and TRBJ2-1, with TRBD2 matching 8 bases. The CDR3 spans 18 residues. Germline CDR1 reads DFQATT; CDR2 reads SNEGSKA (reference sequence). V was pared by 0 bases and J by 5 bases, with 15 bases of the junction left unmatched.

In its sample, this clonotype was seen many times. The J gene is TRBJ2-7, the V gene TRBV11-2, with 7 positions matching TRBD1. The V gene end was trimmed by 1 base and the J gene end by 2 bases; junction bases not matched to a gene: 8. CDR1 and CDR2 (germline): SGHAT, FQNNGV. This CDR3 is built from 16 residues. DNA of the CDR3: TGTGCCAGCAGCTTAGCACAGGGGATTAGGACCTACGAGCAGTACTTC. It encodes CASSLAQGIRTYEQYF.

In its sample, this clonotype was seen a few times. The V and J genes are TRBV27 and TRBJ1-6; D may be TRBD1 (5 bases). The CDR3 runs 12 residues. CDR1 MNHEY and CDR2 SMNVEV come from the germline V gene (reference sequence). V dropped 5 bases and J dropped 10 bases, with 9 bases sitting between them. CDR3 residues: CASSPDRSPLHF. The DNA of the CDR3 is TGTGCCAGCAGTCCCGACAGATCACCCCTCCACTTT.

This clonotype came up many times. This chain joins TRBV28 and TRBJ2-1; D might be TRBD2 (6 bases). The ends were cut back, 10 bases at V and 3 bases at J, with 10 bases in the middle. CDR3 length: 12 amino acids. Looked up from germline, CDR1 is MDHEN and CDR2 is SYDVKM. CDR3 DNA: TGTGCCACTGGGACTTACTACAATGAGCAGTTCTTC. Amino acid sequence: CATGTYYNEQFF.

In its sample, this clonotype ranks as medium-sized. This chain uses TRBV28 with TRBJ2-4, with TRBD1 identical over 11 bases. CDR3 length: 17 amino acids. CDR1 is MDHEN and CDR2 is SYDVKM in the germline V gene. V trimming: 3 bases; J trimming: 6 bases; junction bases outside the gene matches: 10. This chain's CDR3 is CASSFPGQGGHGNIQYF. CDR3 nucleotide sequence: TGTGCCAGCAGTTTTCCGGGACAGGGGGGACACGGAAACATTCAGTACTTC.

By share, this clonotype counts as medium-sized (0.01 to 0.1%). The CDR3 sequence: CASSYSTGPNYGYTF. The CDR3 bases are TGTGCCAGCAGTTACTCGACAGGTCCTAACTATGGCTACACCTTC. The chain has TRBV6-2 or TRBV6-3 and TRBJ1-2, with a weak D call TRBD1 (6 bases). Trimming pared 0 bases from V and 0 bases from J, leaving 8 bases between. The CDR3 length is 15 residues. Germline values: CDR1 MNHEY, CDR2 SVGEGT.

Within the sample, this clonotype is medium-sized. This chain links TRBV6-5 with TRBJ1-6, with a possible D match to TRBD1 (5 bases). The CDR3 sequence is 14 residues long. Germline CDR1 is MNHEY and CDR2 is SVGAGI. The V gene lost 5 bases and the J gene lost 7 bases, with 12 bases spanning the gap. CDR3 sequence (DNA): TGTGCCAGCAGTAACGCAGGACACAATTCACCCCTCCACTTT. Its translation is CASSNAGHNSPLHF.

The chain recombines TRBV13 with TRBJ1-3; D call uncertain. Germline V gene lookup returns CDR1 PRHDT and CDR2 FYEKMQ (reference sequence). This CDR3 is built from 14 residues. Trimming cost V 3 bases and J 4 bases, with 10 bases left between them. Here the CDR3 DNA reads TGTGCCAGCAGCTTGGAAGGCGGGGGAAACACCATATATTTT. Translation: CASSLEGGGNTIYF.

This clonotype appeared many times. CDR3 DNA: TGTGCCAGCAGTTCACGGACAGGGACTCAGCCCCAGCATTTT. Its protein is CASSSRTGTQPQHF. The chain uses TRBV2 and TRBJ1-5; 8 bases map to TRBD1. CDR3 size: 14 residues. Germline CDR1 reads SNHLY; CDR2 reads FYNNEI. The V and J ends lost 5 bases and 6 bases, in that order; junction bases with no gene match: 6.

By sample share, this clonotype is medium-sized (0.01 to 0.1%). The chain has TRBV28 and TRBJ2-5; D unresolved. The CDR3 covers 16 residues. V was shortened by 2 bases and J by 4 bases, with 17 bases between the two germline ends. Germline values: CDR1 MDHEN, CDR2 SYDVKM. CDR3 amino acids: CASSLRRSWVGETQYF. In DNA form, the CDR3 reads TGTGCCAGCAGTTTACGGAGATCCTGGGTAGGAGAGACCCAGTACTTC.

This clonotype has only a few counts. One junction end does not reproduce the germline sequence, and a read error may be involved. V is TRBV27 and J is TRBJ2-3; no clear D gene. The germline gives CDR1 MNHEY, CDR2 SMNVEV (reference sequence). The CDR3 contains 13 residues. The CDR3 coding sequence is TGTGCCAGCAGTCCCCGAATCGGGTCCCGTGGGCATTTT. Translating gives CASSPRIGSRGHF.

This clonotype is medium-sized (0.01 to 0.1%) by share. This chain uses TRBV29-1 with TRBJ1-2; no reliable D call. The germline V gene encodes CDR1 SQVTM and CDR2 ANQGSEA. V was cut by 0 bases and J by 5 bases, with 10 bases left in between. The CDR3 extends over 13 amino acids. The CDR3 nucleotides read TGCAGCGTTGAAGAGCCGGGAAGATATGGCTACACCTTC. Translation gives CSVEEPGRYGYTF.

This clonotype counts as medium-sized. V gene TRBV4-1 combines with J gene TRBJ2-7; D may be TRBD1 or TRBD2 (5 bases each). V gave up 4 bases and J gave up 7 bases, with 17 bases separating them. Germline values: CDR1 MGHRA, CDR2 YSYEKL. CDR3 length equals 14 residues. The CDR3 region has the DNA TGCGCCAGCAGCCCCTGGACAACGCGCGGGGAGCAGTACTTC. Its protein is CASSPWTTRGEQYF.

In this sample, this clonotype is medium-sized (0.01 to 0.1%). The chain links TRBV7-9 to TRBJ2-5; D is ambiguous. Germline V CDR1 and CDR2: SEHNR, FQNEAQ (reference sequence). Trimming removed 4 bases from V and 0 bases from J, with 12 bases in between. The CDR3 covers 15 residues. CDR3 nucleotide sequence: TGTGCCAGCAGCTCGTCCAGAGCGTACCAAGAGACCCAGTACTTC. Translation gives CASSSSRAYQETQYF.

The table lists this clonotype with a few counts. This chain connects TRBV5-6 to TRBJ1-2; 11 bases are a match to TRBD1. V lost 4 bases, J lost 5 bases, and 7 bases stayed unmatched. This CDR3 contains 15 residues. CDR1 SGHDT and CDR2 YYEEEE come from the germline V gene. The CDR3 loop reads CASSPRTGGSYGYTF. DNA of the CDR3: TGTGCCAGCAGCCCCCGGACAGGGGGCAGTTATGGCTACACCTTC.

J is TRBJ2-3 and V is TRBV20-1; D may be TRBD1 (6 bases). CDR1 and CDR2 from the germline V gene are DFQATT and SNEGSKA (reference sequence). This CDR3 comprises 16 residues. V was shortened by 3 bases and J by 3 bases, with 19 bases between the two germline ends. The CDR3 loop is CSASPPPKGVTDTQYF. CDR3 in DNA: TGCAGTGCTAGCCCTCCACCGAAGGGGGTGACAGATACGCAGTATTTT.

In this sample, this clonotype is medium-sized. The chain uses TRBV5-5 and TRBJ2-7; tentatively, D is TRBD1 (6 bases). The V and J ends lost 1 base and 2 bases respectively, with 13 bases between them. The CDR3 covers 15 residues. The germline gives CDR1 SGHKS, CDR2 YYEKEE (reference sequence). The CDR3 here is CASSLSGTSTYEQYF. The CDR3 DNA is TGTGCCAGCAGCTTGTCCGGGACATCCACCTACGAGCAGTACTTC.

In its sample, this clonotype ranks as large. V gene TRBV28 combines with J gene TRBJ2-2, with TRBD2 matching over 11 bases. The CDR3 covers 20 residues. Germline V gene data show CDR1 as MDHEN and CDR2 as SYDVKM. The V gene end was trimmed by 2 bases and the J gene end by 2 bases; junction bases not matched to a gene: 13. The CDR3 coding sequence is TGTGCCAGCAGTTTAGAGGGGATCCTGACTAGCGGGACAAACACCGGGGAGCTGTTTTTT. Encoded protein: CASSLEGILTSGTNTGELFF.

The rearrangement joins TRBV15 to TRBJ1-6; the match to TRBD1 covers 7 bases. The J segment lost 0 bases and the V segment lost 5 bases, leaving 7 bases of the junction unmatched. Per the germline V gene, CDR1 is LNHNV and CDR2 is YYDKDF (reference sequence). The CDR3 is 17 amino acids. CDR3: CATSHHRDSSYNSPLHF. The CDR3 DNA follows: TGTGCCACCAGCCATCACCGGGACAGCTCCTATAATTCACCCCTCCACTTT.